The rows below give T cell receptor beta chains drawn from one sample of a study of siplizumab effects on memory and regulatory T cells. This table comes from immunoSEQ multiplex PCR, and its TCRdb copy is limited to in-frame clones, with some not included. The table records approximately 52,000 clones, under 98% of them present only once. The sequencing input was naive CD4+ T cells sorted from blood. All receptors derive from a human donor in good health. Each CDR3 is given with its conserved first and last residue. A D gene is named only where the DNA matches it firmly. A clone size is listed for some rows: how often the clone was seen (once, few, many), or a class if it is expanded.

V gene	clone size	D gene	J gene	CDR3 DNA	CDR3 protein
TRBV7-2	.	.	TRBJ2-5	TGTGCCAGCAGCTTAAGTAGGGTTGAGACCCAGTACTTC	CASSLSRVETQYF
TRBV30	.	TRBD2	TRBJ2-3	TGTGCCCGGACGGGCGGGAGGGTTGCAGATACGCAGTATTTT	CARTGGRVADTQYF
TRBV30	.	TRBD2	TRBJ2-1	TGTGCCTGGAGTGGAGGGGGGACTAGCGGAGGAAGGCCCTACAATGAGCAGTTCTTC	CAWSGGGTSGGRPYNEQFF
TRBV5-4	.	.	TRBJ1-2	TGTGCCAGCAGCTCCGGCCCGCCGGATGGCTACACCTTC	CASSSGPPDGYTF
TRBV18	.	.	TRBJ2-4	TGTGCCAGCTCACCATTGCCAAGTCTAGCCAAAAACATTCAGTACTTC	CASSPLPSLAKNIQYF
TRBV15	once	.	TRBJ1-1	TGTGCCACCAGCAGAGATGGGCAGGGTATGAACACTGAAGCTTTCTTT	CATSRDGQGMNTEAFF
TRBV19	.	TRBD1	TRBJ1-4	TGTGCCAGTAGTATTAACAGGGGCACTAATGAAAAACTGTTTTTT	CASSINRGTNEKLFF
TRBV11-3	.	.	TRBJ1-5	TGTGCCAGCAGCACCGGGATCGGAGAAACACAGCATTTT	CASSTGIGETQHF
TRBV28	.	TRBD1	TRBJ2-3	TGTGCCAGCAAGAGACAGGGGTGGTCAGATACGCAGTATTTT	CASKRQGWSDTQYF
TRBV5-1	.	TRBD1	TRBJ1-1	TGCGCCAGCAGCTTGGTGGTCAGGGGGCCTAACCAGAACACTGAAGCTTTCTTT	CASSLVVRGPNQNTEAFF
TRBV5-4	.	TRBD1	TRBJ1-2	TGTGCCAGCAGCTCCCCGGGACAGAACTATGGCTACACCTTC	CASSSPGQNYGYTF
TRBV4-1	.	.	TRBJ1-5	TGCGCCAGCAGCCAAGTAACGGCCAATCAGCCCCAGCATTTT	CASSQVTANQPQHF
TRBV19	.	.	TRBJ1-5	TGTGCCAGTAGTGTGGACAGAGGATTTCAGCCCCAGCATTTT	CASSVDRGFQPQHF
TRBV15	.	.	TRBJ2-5	TGTGCCACCAGCAGGGGGGGCGGAGAAGAGACCCAGTACTTC	CATSRGGGEETQYF
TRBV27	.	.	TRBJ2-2	TGTGCCAGCAGTTTAAAGAGGGATCCCGGGGAGCTGTTTTTT	CASSLKRDPGELFF
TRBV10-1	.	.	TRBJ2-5	TGCGCCAGCAGTGAATCCCCTCAAGAGACCCAGTACTTC	CASSESPQETQYF
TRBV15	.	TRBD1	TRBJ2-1	TGTGCCACCAGCAGAGATTTCGGACAGGGGAACAATGAGCAGTTCTTC	CATSRDFGQGNNEQFF
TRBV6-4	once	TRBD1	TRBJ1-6	TGTGCCAGCAGAGTTACAGGGGATGGAAATTCACCCCTCCACTTT	CASRVTGDGNSPLHF
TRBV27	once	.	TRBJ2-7	TGTGCCAGCAGTTTAAAGGGTGCTTCCTACGAGCAGTACTTC	CASSLKGASYEQYF
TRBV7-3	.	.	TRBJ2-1	TGTGCCAGCAGCAGTACAGGGACTGAGCAGTTCTTC	CASSSTGTEQFF
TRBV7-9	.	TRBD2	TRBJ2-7	TGTGCCAGCAGCCCGGGGGATCGGGGGGTAGAGGAGCAGTACTTC	CASSPGDRGVEEQYF
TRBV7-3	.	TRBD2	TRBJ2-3	TGTGCCAGCAGCCGCCAAATAGCGGGAGGTTCAGATACGCAGTATTTT	CASSRQIAGGSDTQYF
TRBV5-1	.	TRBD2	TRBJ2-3	TGCGCCAGCCACCGACTAGCGGGAGTTACAGATACGCAGTATTTT	CASHRLAGVTDTQYF
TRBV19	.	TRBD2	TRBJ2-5	TGTGCCAGTAGCGGGACTAGCGGGAGTGTAATGAAGACCCAGTACTTC	CASSGTSGSVMKTQYF
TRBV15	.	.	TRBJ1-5	TGTGCCACCAGCAGAGTGGGGGTTAGCAATCAGCCCCAGCATTTT	CATSRVGVSNQPQHF
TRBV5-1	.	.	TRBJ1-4	TGCGCCAGCAGCTTGGTGCCAACAACTAATGAAAAACTGTTTTTT	CASSLVPTTNEKLFF
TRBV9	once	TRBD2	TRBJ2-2	TGTGCCAGCAGCGTACTAGCGGGAGTCACCGGGGAGCTGTTTTTT	CASSVLAGVTGELFF
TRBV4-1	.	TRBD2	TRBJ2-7	TGCGCCAGCAGTAGCGGGGTTAGCTCCTACGAGCAGTACTTC	CASSSGVSSYEQYF
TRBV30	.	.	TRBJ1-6	TGTGCCTGGAGTGTACCCAGGGGTCGGAATTCACCCCTCCACTTT	CAWSVPRGRNSPLHF
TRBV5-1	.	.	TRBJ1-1	TGCGCCAGCAGCTTTGCCACAATAGAGAACACTGAAGCTTTCTTT	CASSFATIENTEAFF
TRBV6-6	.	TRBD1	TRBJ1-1	TGTGCCAGCAGTTCGTCAGGGGGAGGTACTGAAGCTTTCTTT	CASSSSGGGTEAFF
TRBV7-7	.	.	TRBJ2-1	TGTGCTAGCAGCTTACTGCGGAGTGGGGATGAGCAGTTCTTC	CASSLLRSGDEQFF
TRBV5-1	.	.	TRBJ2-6	TGCGCCAGCAGCTTTAGCTCTGGGGCCAACGTCCTGACTTTC	CASSFSSGANVLTF